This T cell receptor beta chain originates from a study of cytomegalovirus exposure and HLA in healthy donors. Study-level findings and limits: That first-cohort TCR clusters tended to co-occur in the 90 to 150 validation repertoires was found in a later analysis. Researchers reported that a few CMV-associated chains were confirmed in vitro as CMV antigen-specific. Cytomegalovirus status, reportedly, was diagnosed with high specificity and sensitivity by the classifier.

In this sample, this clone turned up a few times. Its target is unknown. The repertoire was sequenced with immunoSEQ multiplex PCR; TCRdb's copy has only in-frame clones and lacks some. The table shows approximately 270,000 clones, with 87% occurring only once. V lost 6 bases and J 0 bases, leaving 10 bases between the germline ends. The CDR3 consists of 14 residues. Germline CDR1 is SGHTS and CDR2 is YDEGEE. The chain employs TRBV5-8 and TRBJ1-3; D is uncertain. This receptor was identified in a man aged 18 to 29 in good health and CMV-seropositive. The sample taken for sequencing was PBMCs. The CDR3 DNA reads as TGTGCCAGCACTCTTACGGGCTCTGGAAACACCATATATTTT. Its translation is CASTLTGSGNTIYF.